Listed below are T cell receptor beta chains from one sample, sequenced in a study of blood T cell repertoires in COVID-19. Assay used: immunoSEQ multiplex PCR; TCRdb lists only in-frame clones, some missing. The data hold a few hundred thousand clones, with around 87% observed a single time. Sequencing was performed on peripheral blood. The receptors shown here come from a woman in her sixties or seventies with active or convalescent COVID-19. The CDR3 runs from the conserved cysteine through the conserved F or W. D genes are given only for firm matches. Size is omitted from some rows. Given values are once, few, many or a class for expanded clones.

j_call: TRBJ2-7; clone_size: NA; d_call: NA; v_call: TRBV6-5; cdr3_nt: TGTGCCAGCAGTTACTCGACTGTGGGGGGAGGCGAGCAGTACTTC; cdr3_aa: CASSYSTVGGGEQYF
j_call: TRBJ1-1; clone_size: NA; d_call: NA; v_call: TRBV5-1; cdr3_nt: TGCGCCAGCAGGTATGGCGGTGGGAACACTGAAGCTTTCTTT; cdr3_aa: CASRYGGGNTEAFF
j_call: TRBJ2-3; clone_size: NA; d_call: NA; v_call: TRBV6-4; cdr3_nt: TGTGCCAGCAGTGAGATGACAGGCTCGGATACGCAGTATTTT; cdr3_aa: CASSEMTGSDTQYF
j_call: TRBJ1-1; clone_size: NA; d_call: NA; v_call: TRBV5-1; cdr3_nt: TGCGCCAGCAGCTTGGAAGGGGAGGGAGGAGCAAGTAAATTCTTT; cdr3_aa: CASSLEGEGGASKFF
j_call: TRBJ2-7; clone_size: NA; d_call: NA; v_call: TRBV7-2; cdr3_nt: TGTGCCAGCAGCTTAGAGGGCAGAACCGCGGGGGAGCAGTACTTC; cdr3_aa: CASSLEGRTAGEQYF
j_call: TRBJ1-2; clone_size: once; d_call: NA; v_call: TRBV12-3/TRBV12-4; cdr3_nt: TGTGCCAGCAGAAATCAGGGAGGCTATGGCTACACCTTC; cdr3_aa: CASRNQGGYGYTF
j_call: TRBJ1-2; clone_size: few; d_call: NA; v_call: TRBV5-6; cdr3_nt: TGTGCCAGCAGCCGGGAGGTTCTGGAGAGCTATGGCTACACCTTC; cdr3_aa: CASSREVLESYGYTF
j_call: TRBJ2-7; clone_size: NA; d_call: NA; v_call: TRBV7-8; cdr3_nt: TGTGCCAGCACACATACAGACCTACCTTCCGAGCAGTACTTC; cdr3_aa: CASTHTDLPSEQYF
j_call: TRBJ1-3; clone_size: NA; d_call: NA; v_call: TRBV7-2; cdr3_nt: TGTGCCAGCAGCTTATCCTATCGAAACACCATATATTTT; cdr3_aa: CASSLSYRNTIYF
j_call: TRBJ2-7; clone_size: once; d_call: TRBD1; v_call: TRBV5-1; cdr3_nt: TGCGCCAGCAGTTTAACCGGGGACAGCTCCTACGAGCAGTACTTC; cdr3_aa: CASSLTGDSSYEQYF
j_call: TRBJ2-1; clone_size: NA; d_call: NA; v_call: TRBV9; cdr3_nt: TGTGCCAGCAGCGTAGATGGCACCCCGAATGAGCAGTTCTTC; cdr3_aa: CASSVDGTPNEQFF
j_call: TRBJ2-1; clone_size: NA; d_call: NA; v_call: TRBV3-1/TRBV3-2; cdr3_nt: TGTGCCAGCGGGCAGAGCTCCTACAATGAGCAGTTCTTC; cdr3_aa: CASGQSSYNEQFF
j_call: TRBJ2-1; clone_size: NA; d_call: TRBD2; v_call: TRBV4-3; cdr3_nt: TGCGCCAGCAGCCGTGTGACTAGCGGGGGGTGGAATGAGCAGTTCTTC; cdr3_aa: CASSRVTSGGWNEQFF
j_call: TRBJ2-7; clone_size: once; d_call: NA; v_call: TRBV9; cdr3_nt: TGTGCCAGCAGCGTAGGAGAGGGTCTCTCCTACGAGCAGTACTTC; cdr3_aa: CASSVGEGLSYEQYF
j_call: TRBJ1-1; clone_size: NA; d_call: NA; v_call: TRBV5-1; cdr3_nt: TGCGCCAGCAGCTTACAGGGGAACACTGAAGCTTTCTTT; cdr3_aa: CASSLQGNTEAFF
j_call: TRBJ2-1; clone_size: NA; d_call: TRBD2; v_call: TRBV4-1; cdr3_nt: TGCGCCAGCAGCCAAGAAGGAATAGCGGGGGGATACAATGAGCAGTTCTTC; cdr3_aa: CASSQEGIAGGYNEQFF
j_call: TRBJ1-4; clone_size: NA; d_call: NA; v_call: TRBV6-5; cdr3_nt: TGTGCCAGCCGCAATTCCGGGACTAATGAAAAACTGTTTTTT; cdr3_aa: CASRNSGTNEKLFF
j_call: TRBJ2-3; clone_size: once; d_call: TRBD1; v_call: TRBV11-3; cdr3_nt: TGTGCCAGCAGCAGAGGGGGACAGGCCGGAGATACGCAGTATTTT; cdr3_aa: CASSRGGQAGDTQYF
j_call: TRBJ1-2; clone_size: NA; d_call: NA; v_call: TRBV6-5; cdr3_nt: TGTGCCAGCAGTTACTCGAGTCATACAGCTAACTATGGCTACACCTTC; cdr3_aa: CASSYSSHTANYGYTF
j_call: TRBJ2-3; clone_size: few; d_call: TRBD2; v_call: TRBV19; cdr3_nt: TGTGCCAGTAGTATAGACCACGGGAGGACAGATACGCAGTATTTT; cdr3_aa: CASSIDHGRTDTQYF
j_call: TRBJ2-4; clone_size: NA; d_call: NA; v_call: TRBV20-1; cdr3_nt: TGCAGTGCTAGTACTAGCACCACTTGGTACTTC; cdr3_aa: CSASTSTTWYF
j_call: TRBJ1-1; clone_size: NA; d_call: TRBD1; v_call: TRBV7-2; cdr3_nt: TGTGCCAGCAGCCCGGGACAGGGCGGTGAAGCTTTCTTT; cdr3_aa: CASSPGQGGEAFF
j_call: TRBJ1-6; clone_size: NA; d_call: NA; v_call: TRBV5-1; cdr3_nt: TGCGCCAGCAGCTTGGAGGGCAGGGCAAAAGGTTCACCCCTCCACTTT; cdr3_aa: CASSLEGRAKGSPLHF
j_call: TRBJ2-2; clone_size: once; d_call: NA; v_call: TRBV6-4; cdr3_nt: TGTGCCAGCAGTGTCAGGGTCGTGCGGGGCACCGGGGAGCTGTTTTTT; cdr3_aa: CASSVRVVRGTGELFF
j_call: TRBJ1-4; clone_size: NA; d_call: TRBD1; v_call: TRBV9; cdr3_nt: TGTGCCAGCAGCGTCGGACAGGGGTCTAATGAAAAACTGTTTTTT; cdr3_aa: CASSVGQGSNEKLFF
j_call: TRBJ1-1; clone_size: NA; d_call: NA; v_call: TRBV19; cdr3_nt: TGTGCCAGCATCCAAAACACTGAAGCTTTCTTT; cdr3_aa: CASIQNTEAFF
j_call: TRBJ1-1; clone_size: NA; d_call: NA; v_call: TRBV7-6; cdr3_nt: TGTGCCAGCAGCTTCGAGAGGAGGGCTTTCTTT; cdr3_aa: CASSFERRAFF
j_call: TRBJ1-5; clone_size: NA; d_call: NA; v_call: TRBV2; cdr3_nt: TGTGCCAGCCGGAGAGGGCTCATGGCGGGTCAGCCCCAGCATTTT; cdr3_aa: CASRRGLMAGQPQHF
j_call: TRBJ2-2; clone_size: NA; d_call: TRBD2; v_call: TRBV10-3; cdr3_nt: TGTGCCATCTGGGGGGGGACTAGCGGGGACCTGAACACCGGGGAGCTGTTTTTT; cdr3_aa: CAIWGGTSGDLNTGELFF
j_call: TRBJ1-5; clone_size: NA; d_call: NA; v_call: TRBV10-3; cdr3_nt: TGTGCCATCAGTGAACAGAATAGCAATCAGCCCCAGCATTTT; cdr3_aa: CAISEQNSNQPQHF
j_call: TRBJ2-3; clone_size: NA; d_call: TRBD2; v_call: TRBV14; cdr3_nt: TGTGCCAGCAGCCGGGAAAGCGGGGGCCTCAGCACAGATACGCAGTATTTT; cdr3_aa: CASSRESGGLSTDTQYF
j_call: TRBJ1-1; clone_size: NA; d_call: NA; v_call: TRBV3-1/TRBV3-2; cdr3_nt: TGTGCCAGCAAAGTATCGGACACCACTGAAGCTTTCTTT; cdr3_aa: CASKVSDTTEAFF
j_call: TRBJ2-7; clone_size: NA; d_call: TRBD2; v_call: TRBV9; cdr3_nt: TGTGCCAGCAGCCCGCTCGGGAGGGGTGAAATCTACGAGCAGTACTTC; cdr3_aa: CASSPLGRGEIYEQYF
j_call: TRBJ1-2; clone_size: NA; d_call: NA; v_call: TRBV9; cdr3_nt: TGTGCCAGCAGCGTAGATGGTTCAGTCTATGGCTACACCTTC; cdr3_aa: CASSVDGSVYGYTF
j_call: TRBJ1-2; clone_size: NA; d_call: TRBD1; v_call: TRBV4-3; cdr3_nt: TGCGCCAGCAGCCCGGGACAGGGGAGGTTTGGGTATGGCTACACCTTC; cdr3_aa: CASSPGQGRFGYGYTF
j_call: TRBJ2-1; clone_size: few; d_call: NA; v_call: TRBV19; cdr3_nt: TGTGCCAGTAGTGCCCGGGAAGGGCAGTTCTTC; cdr3_aa: CASSAREGQFF
j_call: TRBJ2-2; clone_size: NA; d_call: NA; v_call: TRBV3-1/TRBV3-2; cdr3_nt: TGTGCCAGCAGCCAATTAGACCGGGACACCGGGGAGCTGTTTTTT; cdr3_aa: CASSQLDRDTGELFF
j_call: TRBJ2-7; clone_size: NA; d_call: TRBD1; v_call: TRBV3-1/TRBV3-2; cdr3_nt: TGTGCCAGCAGCCAAGTCGGGACAGCCACCTACGAGCAGTACTTC; cdr3_aa: CASSQVGTATYEQYF
j_call: TRBJ1-3; clone_size: NA; d_call: NA; v_call: TRBV2; cdr3_nt: TGTGCCAGCAGTAAGGACAGCTCTGGAAACACCATATATTTT; cdr3_aa: CASSKDSSGNTIYF
j_call: TRBJ2-1; clone_size: NA; d_call: TRBD2; v_call: TRBV6-5; cdr3_nt: TGTGCCAGCAACCCACTAGCGGGGGGGCGAAATGAGCAGTTCTTC; cdr3_aa: CASNPLAGGRNEQFF
j_call: TRBJ2-1; clone_size: NA; d_call: TRBD2; v_call: TRBV6-2/TRBV6-3; cdr3_nt: TGTGCCAGCAGTTCCCAACTAGCGGACAATGAGCAGTTCTTC; cdr3_aa: CASSSQLADNEQFF
j_call: TRBJ1-2; clone_size: few; d_call: NA; v_call: TRBV9; cdr3_nt: TGTGCCAGCAGCGTAGCTGCAGGGGTCGGGTATGGCTACACCTTC; cdr3_aa: CASSVAAGVGYGYTF
j_call: TRBJ1-1; clone_size: NA; d_call: NA; v_call: TRBV29-1; cdr3_nt: TGCAGCGTTGTAGGCCCGGGACAATTGAACACTGAAGCTTTCTTT; cdr3_aa: CSVVGPGQLNTEAFF
j_call: TRBJ1-4; clone_size: NA; d_call: NA; v_call: TRBV4-2; cdr3_nt: TGTGCCAGCAGCCCCAACCCCCCCGGGAGCCCCAATGAAAAACTGTTTTTT; cdr3_aa: CASSPNPPGSPNEKLFF
j_call: TRBJ1-5; clone_size: few; d_call: NA; v_call: TRBV6-5; cdr3_nt: TGTGCCAGCAAGGTAGGGGTGCAGTCCCAGCATTTT; cdr3_aa: CASKVGVQSQHF
j_call: TRBJ1-1; clone_size: NA; d_call: TRBD1; v_call: TRBV19; cdr3_nt: TGTGCCAGTAGCAGGGGGCGCCCCGACACTGAAGCTTTCTTT; cdr3_aa: CASSRGRPDTEAFF
j_call: TRBJ1-1; clone_size: NA; d_call: TRBD1; v_call: TRBV9; cdr3_nt: TGTGCCAGCAGCAAGGGACAGGTTGTAGGGATGAACACTGAAGCTTTCTTT; cdr3_aa: CASSKGQVVGMNTEAFF
j_call: TRBJ2-3; clone_size: NA; d_call: NA; v_call: TRBV4-3; cdr3_nt: TGCGCCAGCAGCCAAGAGAGGTTAGAGACAGATACGCAGTATTTT; cdr3_aa: CASSQERLETDTQYF
j_call: TRBJ1-4; clone_size: NA; d_call: NA; v_call: TRBV29-1; cdr3_nt: TGCAGCGTACTACAGGGCCCGGGGAAACTGTTTTTT; cdr3_aa: CSVLQGPGKLFF
j_call: TRBJ2-7; clone_size: NA; d_call: NA; v_call: TRBV6-1; cdr3_nt: TGTGCCAGCAGCCAAGCCAGGGGTATTGACGAGCAGTACTTC; cdr3_aa: CASSQARGIDEQYF
j_call: TRBJ1-6; clone_size: NA; d_call: NA; v_call: TRBV6-5; cdr3_nt: TGTGCCAGCAGGCCACAGGGTGACAATTCACCCCTCCACTTT; cdr3_aa: CASRPQGDNSPLHF
j_call: TRBJ2-7; clone_size: NA; d_call: NA; v_call: TRBV5-4; cdr3_nt: TGTGCCAGCAGCTGGACCACAGGGAACCTCCGATACGAGCAGTACTTC; cdr3_aa: CASSWTTGNLRYEQYF
j_call: TRBJ2-5; clone_size: NA; d_call: NA; v_call: TRBV5-1; cdr3_nt: TGCGCCAGCAGCCCCGCCCCGGGGGAGACCCAGTACTTC; cdr3_aa: CASSPAPGETQYF
j_call: TRBJ1-6; clone_size: NA; d_call: NA; v_call: TRBV11-1; cdr3_nt: TGTGCCAGCTCCTTGCGAAGCTCCTATAATTCACCCCTCCACTTT; cdr3_aa: CASSLRSSYNSPLHF
j_call: TRBJ2-7; clone_size: NA; d_call: NA; v_call: TRBV7-2; cdr3_nt: TGTGCCAGTCGCGGAACGAACTACGAGCAGTACTTC; cdr3_aa: CASRGTNYEQYF
j_call: TRBJ1-6; clone_size: NA; d_call: NA; v_call: TRBV5-5; cdr3_nt: TGTGCCAGCACCGTGGGCCAGGGGATTAATTCACCCCTCCACTTT; cdr3_aa: CASTVGQGINSPLHF
j_call: TRBJ1-1; clone_size: NA; d_call: TRBD1; v_call: TRBV5-1; cdr3_nt: TGCGCCAGCAGCTTGGAAGGTGGCAGGGGGCTTACTGAAGCTTTCTTT; cdr3_aa: CASSLEGGRGLTEAFF
j_call: TRBJ1-2; clone_size: NA; d_call: TRBD1; v_call: TRBV19; cdr3_nt: TGTGCCAGTAGTATAGCAGGGGGCGCCGGCTACACCTTC; cdr3_aa: CASSIAGGAGYTF
j_call: TRBJ1-1; clone_size: few; d_call: TRBD1; v_call: TRBV18; cdr3_nt: TGTGCCAGCTCACCAGAGACAGGGGGAGAAGCTTTCTTT; cdr3_aa: CASSPETGGEAFF